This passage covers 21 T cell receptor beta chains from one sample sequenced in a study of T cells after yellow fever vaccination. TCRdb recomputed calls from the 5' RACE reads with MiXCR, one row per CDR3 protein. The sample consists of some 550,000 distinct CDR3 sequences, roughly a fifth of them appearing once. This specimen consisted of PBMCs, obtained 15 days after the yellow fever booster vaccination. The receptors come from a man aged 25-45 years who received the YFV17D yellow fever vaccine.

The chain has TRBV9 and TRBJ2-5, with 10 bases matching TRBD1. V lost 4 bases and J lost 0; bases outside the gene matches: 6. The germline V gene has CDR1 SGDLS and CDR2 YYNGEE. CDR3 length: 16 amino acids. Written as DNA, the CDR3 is TGTGCCAGCAGCTTCGGGACAGGGGTGTACCAAGAGACCCAGTACTTC. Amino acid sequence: CASSFGTGVYQETQYF.

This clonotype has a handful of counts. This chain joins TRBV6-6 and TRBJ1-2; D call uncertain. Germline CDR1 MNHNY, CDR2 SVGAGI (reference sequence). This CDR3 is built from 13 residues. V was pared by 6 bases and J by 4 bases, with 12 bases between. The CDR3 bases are TGTGCCAGCAGCGGTGGACGGTCCTATGGCTACACCTTC. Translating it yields CASSGGRSYGYTF.

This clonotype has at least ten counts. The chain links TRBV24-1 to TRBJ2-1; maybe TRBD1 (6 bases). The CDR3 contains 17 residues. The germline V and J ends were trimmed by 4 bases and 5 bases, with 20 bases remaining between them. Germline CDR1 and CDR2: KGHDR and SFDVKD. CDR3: CATSDLGGFNSNNEQFF. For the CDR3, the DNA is TGTGCCACCAGTGACCTAGGGGGATTCAATAGCAACAATGAGCAGTTCTTC.

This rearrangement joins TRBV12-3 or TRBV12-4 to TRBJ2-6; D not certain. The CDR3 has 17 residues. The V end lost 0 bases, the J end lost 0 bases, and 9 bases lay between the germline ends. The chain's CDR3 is CASSLAQFPSGANVLTF. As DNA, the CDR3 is TGTGCCAGCAGTTTAGCGCAATTTCCCTCTGGGGCCAACGTCCTGACTTTC.

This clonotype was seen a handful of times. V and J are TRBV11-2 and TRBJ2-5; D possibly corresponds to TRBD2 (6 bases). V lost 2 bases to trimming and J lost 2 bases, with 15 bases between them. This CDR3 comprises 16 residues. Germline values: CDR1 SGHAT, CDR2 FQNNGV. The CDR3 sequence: CASSLRVLALQETQYF. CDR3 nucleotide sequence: TGTGCCAGCAGCTTAAGAGTGCTAGCGCTTCAAGAGACCCAGTACTTC.

The CDR3 protein is CASSKQVGYNEQYF. The CDR3 bases are TGTGCCAGCAGTAAACAGGTCGGTTACAACGAGCAGTACTTC. The genes are TRBV5-6 and TRBJ2-7; the D gene is possibly TRBD1 (5 bases). The V gene lost 5 bases and the J gene lost 5 bases, with 17 bases spanning the gap. Germline CDR1 is SGHDT and CDR2 is YYEEEE. The CDR3 covers 14 residues.

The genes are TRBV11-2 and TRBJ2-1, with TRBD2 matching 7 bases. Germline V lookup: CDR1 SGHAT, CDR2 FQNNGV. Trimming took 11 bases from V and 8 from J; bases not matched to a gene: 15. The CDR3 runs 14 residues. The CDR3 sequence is CASSPTSVLDEQFF. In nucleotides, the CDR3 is TGTGCCTCCAGCCCCACTAGCGTCCTGGATGAGCAGTTCTTC.

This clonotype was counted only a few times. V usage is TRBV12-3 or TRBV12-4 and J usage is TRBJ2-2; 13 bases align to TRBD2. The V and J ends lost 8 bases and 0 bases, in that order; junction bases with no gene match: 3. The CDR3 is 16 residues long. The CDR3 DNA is TGTGCCAGCGGGACTAGCGGGACCCCGAACACCGGGGAGCTGTTTTTT. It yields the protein CASGTSGTPNTGELFF.

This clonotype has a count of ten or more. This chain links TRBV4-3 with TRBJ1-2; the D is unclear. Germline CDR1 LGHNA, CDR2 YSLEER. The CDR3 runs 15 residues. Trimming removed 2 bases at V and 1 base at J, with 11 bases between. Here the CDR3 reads CASSQNGEGNYGYTF. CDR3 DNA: TGCGCCAGCAGCCAAAACGGGGAGGGTAACTATGGCTACACCTTC.

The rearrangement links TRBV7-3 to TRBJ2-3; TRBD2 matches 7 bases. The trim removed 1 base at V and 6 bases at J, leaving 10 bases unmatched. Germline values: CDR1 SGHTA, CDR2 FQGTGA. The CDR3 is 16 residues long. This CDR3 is CASSLSGAGAGDTQYF. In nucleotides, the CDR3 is TGTGCCAGCAGCTTAAGTGGCGCGGGAGCAGGGGATACGCAGTATTTT.

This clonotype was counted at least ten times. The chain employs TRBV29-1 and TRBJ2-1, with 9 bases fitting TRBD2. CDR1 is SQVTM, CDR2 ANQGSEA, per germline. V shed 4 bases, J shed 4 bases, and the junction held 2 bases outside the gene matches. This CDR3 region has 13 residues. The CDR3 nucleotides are TGCAGCGTTGTCCTAGCGGGATACAATGAGCAGTTCTTC. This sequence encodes CSVVLAGYNEQFF.

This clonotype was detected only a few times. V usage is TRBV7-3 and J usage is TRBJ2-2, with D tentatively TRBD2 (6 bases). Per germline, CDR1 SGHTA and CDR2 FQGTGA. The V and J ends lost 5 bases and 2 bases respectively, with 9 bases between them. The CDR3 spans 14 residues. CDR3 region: CASSRDFNTGELFF. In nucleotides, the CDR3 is TGTGCCAGCAGCCGGGACTTTAACACCGGGGAGCTGTTTTTT. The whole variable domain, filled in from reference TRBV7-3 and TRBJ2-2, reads GAGVSQTPSNKVTEKGKYVELRCDPISGHTALYWYRQSLGQGPEFLIYFQGTGAADDSGLPNDRFFAVRPEGSVSTLKIQRTERGDSAVYLCASSRDFNTGELFFGEGSRLTVL.

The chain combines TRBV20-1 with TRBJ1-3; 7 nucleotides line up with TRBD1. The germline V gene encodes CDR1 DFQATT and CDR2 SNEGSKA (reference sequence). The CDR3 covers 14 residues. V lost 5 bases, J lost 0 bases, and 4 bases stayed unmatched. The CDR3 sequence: CSAVDRSSGNTIYF. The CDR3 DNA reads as TGCAGTGCTGTGGACAGGAGCTCTGGAAACACCATATATTTT.

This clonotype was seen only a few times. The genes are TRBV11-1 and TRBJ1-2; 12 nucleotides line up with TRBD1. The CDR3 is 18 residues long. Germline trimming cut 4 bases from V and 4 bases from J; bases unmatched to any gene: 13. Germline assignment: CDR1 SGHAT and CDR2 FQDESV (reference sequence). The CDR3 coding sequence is TGTGCCAGCAGCTCGACCTTGGGGACAGGGGGCGCTGGCTATGGCTACACCTTC. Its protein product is CASSSTLGTGGAGYGYTF.

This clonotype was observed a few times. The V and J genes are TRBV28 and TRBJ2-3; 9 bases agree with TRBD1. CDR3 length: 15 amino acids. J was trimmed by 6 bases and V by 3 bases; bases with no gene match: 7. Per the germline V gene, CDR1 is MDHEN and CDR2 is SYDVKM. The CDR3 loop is CASSFVVQGADTQYF. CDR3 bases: TGTGCCAGCAGTTTTGTGGTACAGGGGGCGGATACGCAGTATTTT.

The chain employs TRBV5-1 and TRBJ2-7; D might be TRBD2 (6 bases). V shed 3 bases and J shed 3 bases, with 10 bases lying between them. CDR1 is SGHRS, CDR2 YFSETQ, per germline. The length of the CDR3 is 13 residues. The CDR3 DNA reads TGCGCCAGCAGCTACCCGGGACTCTACGAGCAGTACTTC. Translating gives CASSYPGLYEQYF.

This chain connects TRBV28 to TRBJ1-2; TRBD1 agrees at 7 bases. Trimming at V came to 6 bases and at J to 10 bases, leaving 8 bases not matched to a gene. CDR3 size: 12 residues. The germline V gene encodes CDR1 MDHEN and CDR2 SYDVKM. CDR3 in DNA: TGTGCCAGCAGACAACAGGGGACCTACTACACCTTC. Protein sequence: CASRQQGTYYTF.

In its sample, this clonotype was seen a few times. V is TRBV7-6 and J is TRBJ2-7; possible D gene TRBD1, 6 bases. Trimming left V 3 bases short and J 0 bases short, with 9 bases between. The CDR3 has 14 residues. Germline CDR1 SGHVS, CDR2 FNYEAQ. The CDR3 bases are TGTGCCAGCAGCTTGCGACAGGACTCCTACGAGCAGTACTTC. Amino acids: CASSLRQDSYEQYF. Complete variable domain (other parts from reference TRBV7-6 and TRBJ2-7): GAGVSQSPRYKVTKRGQDVALRCDPISGHVSLYWYRQALGQGPEFLTYFNYEAQQDKSGLPNDRFSAERPEGSISTLTIQRTEQRDSAMYRCASSLRQDSYEQYFGPGTRLTVT.

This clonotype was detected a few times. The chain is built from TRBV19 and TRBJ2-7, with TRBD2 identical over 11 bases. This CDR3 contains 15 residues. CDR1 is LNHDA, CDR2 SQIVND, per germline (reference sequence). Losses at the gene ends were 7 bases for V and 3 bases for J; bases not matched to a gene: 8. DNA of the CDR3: TGTGCCAGTAAAAGTGGACTAGCGGGCTACTACGAGCAGTACTTC. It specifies CASKSGLAGYYEQYF.

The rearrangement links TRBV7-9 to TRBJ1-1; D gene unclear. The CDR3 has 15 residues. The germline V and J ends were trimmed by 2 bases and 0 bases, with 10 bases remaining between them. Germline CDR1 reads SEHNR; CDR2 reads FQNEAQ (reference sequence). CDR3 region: CASSLSFTLNTEAFF. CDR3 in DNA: TGTGCCAGCAGCTTAAGCTTTACGTTGAACACTGAAGCTTTCTTT.

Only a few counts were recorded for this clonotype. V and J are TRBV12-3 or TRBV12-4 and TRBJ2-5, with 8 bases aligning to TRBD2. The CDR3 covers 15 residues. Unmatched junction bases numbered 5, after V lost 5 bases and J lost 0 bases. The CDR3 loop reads CASSPLAGYQETQYF. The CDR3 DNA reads TGTGCCAGCAGTCCCCTAGCGGGTTACCAAGAGACCCAGTACTTC.